The 18 T cell receptor beta chains presented below share a single source sample, sequenced in a study of T cell responses to AZD1222 COVID-19 vaccine. The data were produced by immunoSEQ multiplex PCR, yet TCRdb's version contains in-frame clones alone and is incomplete. The data contain roughly 180,000 clones, just over 90% of them singletons. The sample in question was peripheral blood, obtained 28 days after the second AZD1222 dose. The receptors stem from an adult who received the AZD1222 COVID-19 vaccine.

J is TRBJ2-7 and V is TRBV2; TRBD2 aligns across 8 bases. There are 14 residues in the CDR3. Trimming removed 2 bases from V and 2 bases from J; junction bases left unmatched: 2. CDR1 is SNHLY, CDR2 FYNNEI, per germline. CDR3: CASSEQRGTYEQYF. DNA for the CDR3: TGTGCCAGCAGTGAACAGCGGGGGACCTACGAGCAGTACTTC.

The V call is TRBV6-5, the J call TRBJ2-5, with 11 bases identical to TRBD1. Germline loops: CDR1 MNHEY, CDR2 SVGAGI. Trimming at V came to 11 bases and at J to 4 bases, leaving 6 bases not matched to a gene. The CDR3 is made up of 13 amino acids. CDR3 sequence: CAVGQGASETQYF. DNA for the CDR3: TGTGCCGTCGGACAGGGGGCATCAGAGACCCAGTACTTC.

The rearrangement links TRBV3-1 (or the pseudogene TRBV3-2) to TRBJ2-2; TRBD2 aligns across 8 bases. With 8 bases clipped from V and 3 bases from J, the junction kept 5 bases outside the gene matches. From germline, CDR1 is LGHDT and CDR2 YNNKEL (reference sequence). The CDR3 sequence is 14 residues long. CDR3 sequence (DNA): TGTGCCAGCCGACCGGGGGGGCACACCGGGGAGCTGTTTTTT. Amino acid sequence: CASRPGGHTGELFF.

The chain carries TRBV5-1 and TRBJ2-7; D gene ambiguous. There are 11 residues in the CDR3. Trimming took off 5 bases at V and 3 bases at J, with 6 bases between the two ends. Looked up from germline, CDR1 is SGHRS and CDR2 is YFSETQ. The CDR3 coding sequence is TGCGCCAGCAGTCAAAACTACGAGCAGTACTTC. It specifies CASSQNYEQYF.

This clone came up a few times. V usage is TRBV6-5 and J usage is TRBJ1-1, with 7 nucleotides matching TRBD1. CDR1 and CDR2 from the germline V gene are MNHEY and SVGAGI. J was trimmed by 6 bases and V by 3 bases; bases with no gene match: 4. This CDR3 spans 13 amino acids. For the CDR3, the DNA is TGTGCCAGCAGTTATCAGGGGGTCGCTGAAGCTTTCTTT. Amino acid sequence: CASSYQGVAEAFF.

The J gene is TRBJ2-3, the V gene TRBV9; D may be TRBD2 (6 bases). This CDR3 spans 16 amino acids. Per the germline V gene, CDR1 is SGDLS and CDR2 is YYNGEE. The V gene lost 4 bases and the J gene lost 1 base, with 16 bases spanning the gap. The CDR3 region is CASSPRGGARTDTQYF. DNA for the CDR3: TGTGCCAGCAGCCCCAGAGGAGGGGCACGCACAGATACGCAGTATTTT. The full variable domain, rest sourced from reference TRBV9 and TRBJ2-3, is DSGVTQTPKHLITATGQRVTLRCSPRSGDLSVYWYQQSLDQGLQFLIQYYNGEERAKGNILERFSAQQFPDLHSELNLSSLELGDSALYFCASSPRGGARTDTQYFGPGTRLTVL.

The chain joins TRBV30 to TRBJ1-6; maybe TRBD1 (5 bases). This CDR3 contains 13 residues. From germline, CDR1 is GTSNPN and CDR2 SVGIG (reference sequence). Trimming removed 0 bases from V and 13 bases from J, with 13 bases in between. The CDR3, as DNA: TGTGCCTGGAGTGTAGGGACGGCCACTCCCCTCCACTTT. Translating gives CAWSVGTATPLHF. The whole variable domain, remainder taken from reference TRBV30 and TRBJ1-6, is SQTIHQWPATLVQPVGSPLSLECTVEGTSNPNLYWYRQAAGRGLQLLFYSVGIGQISSEVPQNLSASRPQDRQFILSSKKLLLSDSGFYLCAWSVGTATPLHFGNGTRLTVT.

V usage is TRBV5-4 and J usage is TRBJ1-2; no definite D call. Trimming pared 0 bases from V and 2 bases from J, leaving 5 bases between. This CDR3 comprises 13 residues. The germline V gene has CDR1 SGHNT and CDR2 YYREEE (reference sequence). The CDR3 nucleotides read TGTGCCAGCAGCTTGGTAGGGAACTATGGCTACACCTTC. This codes for CASSLVGNYGYTF.

The chain carries TRBV5-8 and TRBJ1-1, with TRBD1 as a possible D gene (5 bases). CDR1 is SGHTS, CDR2 YDEGEE, per germline. The CDR3 length is 15 residues. V lost 2 bases, J lost 0 bases, and 11 bases lay in between. CDR3 sequence reads: CASSLSGFVNTEAFF. The CDR3 nucleotides are TGTGCCAGCAGCTTATCAGGGTTCGTGAACACTGAAGCTTTCTTT. Supplemented by reference TRBV5-8 and TRBJ1-1, the full variable domain reads EAGVTQSPTHLIKTRGQQATLRCSPISGHTSVYWYQQALGLGLQFLLWYDEGEERNRGNFPPRFSGRQFPNYSSELNVNALELEDSALYLCASSLSGFVNTEAFFGQGTRLTVV.

This chain joins TRBV30 and TRBJ1-5; possibly TRBD1 for D (5 bases). Trimming pared 2 bases from V and 3 bases from J, leaving 8 bases between. The CDR3 covers 13 residues. Germline loops: CDR1 GTSNPN, CDR2 SVGIG (reference sequence). The CDR3 loop is CAWSTGNNQPQHF. The CDR3 coding sequence is TGTGCCTGGAGTACAGGTAACAATCAGCCCCAGCATTTT. The whole variable domain, remainder taken from reference TRBV30 and TRBJ1-5, is SQTIHQWPATLVQPVGSPLSLECTVEGTSNPNLYWYRQAAGRGLQLLFYSVGIGQISSEVPQNLSASRPQDRQFILSSKKLLLSDSGFYLCAWSTGNNQPQHFGDGTRLSIL.

The rearrangement links TRBV18 to TRBJ1-3; D gene unclear. The CDR3 is 15 residues long. V lost 1 base, J lost 2 bases, and 9 bases lay in between. Germline V gene data show CDR1 as KGHSH and CDR2 as LQKENI. CDR3 bases: TGTGCCAGCTCACCACGCGTGAGGCCTGGAAACACCATATATTTT. Translating gives CASSPRVRPGNTIYF.

The gene calls are TRBV9 and TRBJ2-7; 9 positions match TRBD2. CDR3 length equals 16 residues. Germline V gives CDR1 SGDLS, CDR2 YYNGEE. The V and J ends lost 0 bases and 0 bases, in that order; junction bases with no gene match: 4. CDR3 sequence reads: CASSVGLAGSSYEQYF. CDR3 sequence (DNA): TGTGCCAGCAGCGTAGGGCTAGCGGGGAGCTCCTACGAGCAGTACTTC.

This chain uses TRBV29-1 with TRBJ1-4; D is undetermined. Germline CDR1 reads SQVTM; CDR2 reads ANQGSEA. The CDR3 runs 13 residues. The V end was cut by 7 bases, the J end by 0 bases, with 9 bases between. The CDR3 loop is CSAVRSTNEKLFF. As DNA, the CDR3 is TGCAGCGCCGTAAGATCAACTAATGAAAAACTGTTTTTT.

The rearrangement joins TRBV11-2 to TRBJ2-5; possible D gene TRBD1, 6 bases. CDR1 is SGHAT and CDR2 is FQNNGV in the germline V gene. Trimming removed 5 bases from V and 4 bases from J, with 17 bases in between. The CDR3 loop spans 15 amino acids. The chain's CDR3 is CASSPRQVRGETQYF. The CDR3 nucleotides read TGTGCCAGCAGCCCTCGCCAGGTCAGGGGAGAGACCCAGTACTTC.

The chain carries TRBV4-2 and TRBJ2-1; D gene unclear. V lost 3 bases and J lost 0, with 9 bases in between. This CDR3 comprises 15 residues. CDR1 LGHNA and CDR2 YNFKEQ come from the germline V gene. The CDR3 spells CASSHTLGSYNEQFF. CDR3 coding DNA: TGTGCCAGCAGCCATACCCTTGGCTCCTACAATGAGCAGTTCTTC.

This clone was picked up one time. CDR3 nucleotide sequence: TGTGCCAGCTCACCCTGGACCGAGATCTCTGGGGCCAACGTCCTGACTTTC. Translating it yields CASSPWTEISGANVLTF. The V gene is TRBV18, the J gene TRBJ2-6; the D is unclear. The length of the CDR3 is 17 residues. Deletions cut 3 bases from V and 0 bases from J, with 12 bases between. The germline CDR1 and CDR2 sequences are KGHSH and LQKENI.

V is TRBV5-1 and J is TRBJ1-1; D perhaps matches TRBD1 (5 bases). This CDR3 comprises 16 residues. The germline V and J ends were trimmed by 0 bases and 4 bases, with 16 bases remaining between them. Germline-derived CDR1 and CDR2 are SGHRS and YFSETQ. CDR3 in DNA: TGCGCCAGCAGCTTGGAGGCAGGGAGTCGAACCACTGAAGCTTTCTTT. Translated, it gives CASSLEAGSRTTEAFF.

This chain connects TRBV7-9 to TRBJ2-7; perhaps TRBD1 as D (5 bases). Deletions cut 4 bases from V and 3 bases from J, with 7 bases between. The length of the CDR3 is 12 residues. Germline CDR1 is SEHNR and CDR2 is FQNEAQ (reference sequence). CDR3 in DNA: TGTGCCAGCAGCTCACAGGACTACGAGCAGTACTTC. Its translation is CASSSQDYEQYF. The variable domain in full, completed from reference TRBV7-9 and TRBJ2-7, reads DTGVSQNPRHKITKRGQNVTFRCDPISEHNRLYWYRQTLGQGPEFLTYFQNEAQLEKSRLLSDRFSAERPKGSFSTLEIQRTEQGDSAMYLCASSSQDYEQYFGPGTRLTVT.